The rows below give T cell receptor beta chains drawn from one sample of a study of T cells in narcolepsy. The protocol was immunoSEQ multiplex PCR, while the TCRdb copy is restricted to in-frame clones and leaves out a portion. The table records about 27,000 clones, more than 75% of them present only once. What was sequenced was CD45RA- memory CD4+ T cells from PBMCs. These receptors originate from a human donor with narcolepsy. Both conserved end residues are trimmed from each CDR3.

SVDRAPDTQY	TRBV29-1	TRBJ2-3
ASKTGSEGRRLRYEQY	TRBV5-1	TRBJ2-7
ATQDRGAGGDTQY	TRBV19	TRBJ2-3
ASSQDLGGALNEQF	TRBV4-2	TRBJ2-1
ASSNGRGLTYEQY	TRBV21-1	TRBJ2-7
ASSVGAGSTDTQY	TRBV9	TRBJ2-3
ASSVGGQGGEKLF	TRBV9	TRBJ1-4
ASTEGTNEKLF	TRBV5-6	TRBJ1-4
ASSKNPGVGDPNTEAF	TRBV21-1	TRBJ1-1
ASVLGFGGVYTGELF	TRBV11-3	TRBJ2-2
ASSLAPSGGYNQETQY	TRBV7-2	TRBJ2-5
ASSDGGNTGELF	TRBV10-1	TRBJ2-2
AFQSGNTIY	TRBV30	TRBJ1-3
ATAQDTLYGYT	TRBV19	TRBJ1-2
ASTLQGGFEKLF	TRBV7-9	TRBJ1-4
ASSFGTATYEQY	TRBV7-9	TRBJ2-7
SARGQGQLF	TRBV20-1	TRBJ1-4
ASSLPRGNTIY	TRBV11-3	TRBJ1-3
AWSGTGSTDTQY	TRBV30	TRBJ2-3
ASSLAGGSTDTQY	TRBV7-9	TRBJ2-3
ASSFSSGKVNEQF	TRBV7-3	TRBJ2-1
AWSGERSYEQY	TRBV30	TRBJ2-7
ASRVEAAYEKLF	TRBV5-1	TRBJ1-4
ASSYPGRSNEKLF	TRBV5-4	TRBJ1-4
ASSQESRAAEAF	TRBV14	TRBJ1-1
ASSERGQGNQPQH	TRBV6-1	TRBJ1-5
ASSQAGEFTDTQY	TRBV4-2	TRBJ2-3
ASSPRRTGAREKLF	TRBV7-8	TRBJ1-4
ASSLSGAGTEAF	TRBV11-3	TRBJ1-1
ASSYTVTGVDTQY	TRBV6-5	TRBJ2-3
ASSLDAGVNYGYT	TRBV7-9	TRBJ1-2
ASSQVGLAGRVEQY	TRBV4-1	TRBJ2-7
ATSRPGAGYGYT	TRBV15	TRBJ1-2
ASSFLAGANNEQF	TRBV5-1	TRBJ2-1
ASSDPAGGELF	TRBV10-1	TRBJ2-2
ASSPPPARGYFDEQY	TRBV28	TRBJ2-7
ASSGQGFLGYT	TRBV25-1	TRBJ1-2
ASSLEGKSSSPLH	TRBV7-3	TRBJ1-6
ASTGGDSLPIQPQH	TRBV6-6	TRBJ1-5
ASSRETHGYT	TRBV19	TRBJ1-2
ASSKSDSSGNTIY	TRBV21-1	TRBJ1-3
ASSLATGKRNTEAF	TRBV5-6	TRBJ1-1
ASSLDRDQPQH	TRBV7-2	TRBJ1-5
ASSVEGTGGEKLF	TRBV9	TRBJ1-4
ASSEAQGNNEKLF	TRBV6-1	TRBJ1-4
ASSRGGGAFT	TRBV7-9	TRBJ1-2
ASSPRLAGYNEQF	TRBV6-5	TRBJ2-1